The 7 T cell receptor beta chains given below trace back to one sample, sequenced in a study of monozygotic twins with inflammatory bowel disease. One entry per CDR3 protein, without DNA, is what TCRdb gives after re-calling the 5' RACE reads. The table lists 150,000 or so distinct CDR3 sequences, with 6% to 9.5% in the top ten. The sample taken for sequencing was blood. These receptor sequences come from a human donor with ulcerative colitis or Crohn's disease, or a healthy co-twin of an affected twin (not recorded which).

The chain joins TRBV6-1 to TRBJ2-4. This CDR3 comprises 16 residues. From germline, CDR1 is MNHNS and CDR2 SASEGT. The CDR3 spells CASIGIGLGLENIQYF.

This sequence joins TRBV5-1 and TRBJ2-1; as DNA is missing, the TRBD1 call by TCRdb cannot be tested. Germline V CDR1 and CDR2: SGHRS, YFSETQ. The CDR3 loop spans 13 amino acids. CDR3 sequence reads: CASSERGSGEQFF. The variable domain in full, completed from reference TRBV5-1 and TRBJ2-1, reads KAGVTQTPRYLIKTRGQQVTLSCSPISGHRSVSWYQQTPGQGLQFLFEYFSETQRNKGNFPGRFSGRQFSNSRSEMNVSTLELGDSALYLCASSERGSGEQFFGPGTRLTVL.

The gene calls are TRBV5-1 and TRBJ2-7; TCRdb proposes TRBD2, but this gene call is untestable without DNA. This CDR3 is built from 15 residues. Germline V gene sequence: CDR1 SGHRS, CDR2 YFSETQ. CDR3: CASSRQGDASYEQYF.

This chain connects TRBV29-1 to TRBJ2-7; TCRdb selects TRBD1, and the lack of DNA leaves this call unchecked. The CDR3 is 12 amino acids. Germline CDR1 reads SQVTM; CDR2 reads ANQGSEA. The CDR3 is CSGGTGSYEQYF.

The chain links TRBV5-1 to TRBJ1-4; absent DNA, TCRdb's TRBD1 call cannot be checked. Germline loops: CDR1 SGHRS, CDR2 YFSETQ. This CDR3 spans 15 amino acids. CDR3 sequence: CASSLDQGAGEKLFF.

This chain uses TRBV20-1 with TRBJ2-7; checking the TCRdb D call of TRBD1 is not possible without DNA. Germline V CDR1 and CDR2: DFQATT, SNEGSKA (reference sequence). This CDR3 is built from 14 residues. The CDR3: CSARVQGLLYEQYF.

This chain joins TRBV6-5 and TRBJ2-7; the TRBD1 assignment by TCRdb is unverifiable without DNA. Germline CDR1 is MNHEY and CDR2 is SVGAGI. This CDR3 contains 13 residues. This CDR3 reads CASSPGQTYEQYF.